Many counts were recorded for the clone carrying this TCR beta chain. What it binds is unknown. Physicians reached a diagnosis by relying on clinical symptoms, serum thyroxine, TRAb, thyroid ultrasound and orbital computed tomography. Fresh peripheral blood (approximately 9.2 ml) yielded the PBMCs. RNA transcripts provided the template for amplifying TCR beta CDR3 regions. HTBI primers served in a first-round RT-PCR, which a second-round multiplex PCR followed. TCRdb re-analysed the multiplex PCR reads in MiXCR, keeping a single row per CDR3 protein. The profile covers roughly 610,000 distinct CDR3 sequences, with about 20% appearing a single time and approximately 7% taken by the ten largest. This entry comes from a study of Graves' ophthalmopathy and Graves' hyperthyroidism. Study conclusions and caveats: Between ophthalmopathy and stable hyperthyroidism, a 13-signature model drew a separation with around 86% sensitivity and just under 83% specificity.

The J segment lost 0 bases and the V segment lost 7 bases, leaving 5 bases of the junction unmatched. This CDR3 is 13 amino acids long. Germline values: CDR1 SQVTM, CDR2 ANQGSEA. This chain connects TRBV29-1 to TRBJ1-1; 7 bases are a match to TRBD1. The sequencing input was peripheral blood. The clonotype originates from a woman aged 18-30 years with stable Graves' hyperthyroidism. Some clones in this sample may be carry-over from other donors' samples. In DNA form, the CDR3 reads TGCAGCGCTAAGACAGGGTTGAACACTGAAGCTTTCTTT. Its protein product is CSAKTGLNTEAFF.